This T cell receptor beta chain was found in a study of T cells after yellow fever vaccination. Findings of the study overall: A weaker but faster secondary response was observed, peaking on day 5 versus 15.

The CDR3 is 17 amino acids. Germline loops: CDR1 SGHAT, CDR2 FQNNGV. V shed 4 bases, J shed 1 base, and the junction held 8 bases outside the gene matches. The TCR cDNA carried a universal primer site and UMIs from 5'RACE template switching. TCRdb passed the 5' RACE reads through MiXCR, listing each CDR3 protein once. Of some 110,000 distinct CDR3 sequences detected, more than 7.5% appear once; the ten largest clones hold about 25%. Worth noting for this clonotype: Its matching antigen is unknown.

The starting material was CD8+ T cells sorted from PBMCs, obtained 45 days after the yellow fever booster vaccination. V is TRBV11-2 and J is TRBJ2-1; 9 bases line up with TRBD2. The sequence derives from a man in his thirties or forties who received the YFV17D yellow fever vaccine. The CDR3 protein is CASSYGRLAESYNEQFF. In DNA form, the CDR3 reads TGTGCCAGCAGCTACGGGCGACTAGCGGAGTCCTACAATGAGCAGTTCTTC. The whole variable domain, filled in from reference TRBV11-2 and TRBJ2-1, reads EAGVAQSPRYKIIEKRQSVAFWCNPISGHATLYWYQQILGQGPKLLIQFQNNGVVDDSQLPKDRFSAERLKGVDSTLKIQPAKLEDSAVYLCASSYGRLAESYNEQFFGPGTRLTVL.